This TCR beta chain is drawn from a study of CD8 T cells in ankylosing spondylitis. Study-level results: Characteristic of ankylosing spondylitis blood, it appeared, was a TCR beta motif comprising about eight highly homologous variants. Some motif variants had been reported before (in reactive arthritis synovial fluid and blood).

Quantitative 5'-RACE with molecular barcodes was used to make the TCR beta libraries. In TCRdb, the 5' RACE reads were re-called with MiXCR into one record per CDR3 protein. The data show about 840,000 distinct CDR3 sequences, about an eighth seen once. This clonotype has a count of ten or more. The target antigen is unknown. Trimming shortened V by 3 bases and J by 1 base, and 13 bases separated the two germline ends. CDR3 length equals 15 residues. Germline loops: CDR1 SGHRS, CDR2 YFSETQ. The sequencing input was blood, either unsorted or a sorted T cell fraction (not recorded which). The TCR originated in a male donor with ankylosing spondylitis. The gene calls are TRBV5-1 and TRBJ1-1, with a possible D match to TRBD1 (5 bases). The CDR3, as DNA: TGCGCCAGCAGCTCCCACAGGACTCCGAACACTGAAGCTTTCTTT. This encodes CASSSHRTPNTEAFF.